These T cell receptor beta chains were read from a single sample in a study of blood T cells in healthy people across ages. TCRdb re-derived calls from the 5' RACE reads in MiXCR, one entry per CDR3 protein. The sample includes about 680,000 distinct CDR3 sequences, 45% to 50% of them seen just once. Source material: blood. The receptors derive from a woman in her sixties in good health. The CDR3 runs from the conserved cysteine through the conserved F or W.

CDR3 protein,J gene,V gene
CASSKTGTIHEQFF,TRBJ2-1,TRBV25-1
CASSASGGYEQYF,TRBJ2-7,TRBV9
CSVRPRPAGAVETQYF,TRBJ2-5,TRBV29-1
CASSSNRRNNEQFF,TRBJ2-1,TRBV11-2
CASSRPGLSHEQFF,TRBJ2-1,TRBV6-6
CASTTGVGYGYTF,TRBJ1-2,TRBV2
CASSQDGQHQETQYF,TRBJ2-5,TRBV4-3
CASSATGTGDTEAFF,TRBJ1-1,TRBV25-1
CASSSSGTGLYGYTF,TRBJ1-2,TRBV5-1
CATSRDSGRLTDTQYF,TRBJ2-3,TRBV15
CASSPGTAESSTQYF,TRBJ2-3,TRBV7-2
CASSSTSGRAHEQFF,TRBJ2-1,TRBV12-3/TRBV12-4
CSARDPTPRYNEQFF,TRBJ2-1,TRBV20-1
CASSFGGSTGELFF,TRBJ2-2,TRBV7-2
CASSDGPQETQYF,TRBJ2-5,TRBV5-1
CATSESRSPSTDTQYF,TRBJ2-3,TRBV24-1
CASSYSTVAKNSNQPQHF,TRBJ1-5,TRBV6-5
CASSFRGPNTEAFF,TRBJ1-1,TRBV5-1
CASSPDGPDREQFF,TRBJ2-1,TRBV7-9
CASSLEAGVTYNEQFF,TRBJ2-1,TRBV7-9
CASSKPLAQSYEQYF,TRBJ2-7,TRBV21-1
CSASRGTSYNEQFF,TRBJ2-1,TRBV20-1
CASVRGGSETQYF,-,TRBV7-9
CASTLSPGAQDTQYF,TRBJ2-3,TRBV2
CASSFPGVDTQYF,TRBJ2-3,TRBV28
CASSSAVDRHNEQFF,TRBJ2-1,TRBV7-9
CASSTSVDGTEAFF,TRBJ1-1,TRBV27
CASSYFASGSSYEQYF,TRBJ2-7,TRBV27
CATSGPTGAHDLYQETQYF,TRBJ2-5,TRBV24-1
CASSGRGTSNQPQHF,TRBJ1-5,TRBV2
CASSPPGLGRRDIQYF,TRBJ2-4,TRBV6-2/TRBV6-3
CSVEVGAADTYNEQFF,TRBJ2-1,TRBV29-1
CSVGTGAEQYF,TRBJ2-7,TRBV29-1
CVISETTSGGTYNEQFF,TRBJ2-1,TRBV10-3
CASSVQGTSKTDTQYF,TRBJ2-3,TRBV5-1
CASSADRGGGNTIYF,TRBJ1-3,TRBV25-1
CASSLGTGGAYGYTF,TRBJ1-2,TRBV27
CASSLTGGAGANVLTF,TRBJ2-6,TRBV7-3
CASSLEAGVSDEQYF,TRBJ2-7,TRBV5-1
CASSLVGRGGNQPQHF,TRBJ1-5,TRBV27
CASSLPAMGVPSYGYTF,TRBJ1-2,TRBV28
CASSRFKGETQYF,TRBJ2-5,TRBV4-3
CASSYQAGRNEKLFF,TRBJ1-4,TRBV6-5
CASSQDVLAGHYGYTF,TRBJ1-2,TRBV3-1
CASGTNYEQYF,TRBJ2-7,TRBV12-5